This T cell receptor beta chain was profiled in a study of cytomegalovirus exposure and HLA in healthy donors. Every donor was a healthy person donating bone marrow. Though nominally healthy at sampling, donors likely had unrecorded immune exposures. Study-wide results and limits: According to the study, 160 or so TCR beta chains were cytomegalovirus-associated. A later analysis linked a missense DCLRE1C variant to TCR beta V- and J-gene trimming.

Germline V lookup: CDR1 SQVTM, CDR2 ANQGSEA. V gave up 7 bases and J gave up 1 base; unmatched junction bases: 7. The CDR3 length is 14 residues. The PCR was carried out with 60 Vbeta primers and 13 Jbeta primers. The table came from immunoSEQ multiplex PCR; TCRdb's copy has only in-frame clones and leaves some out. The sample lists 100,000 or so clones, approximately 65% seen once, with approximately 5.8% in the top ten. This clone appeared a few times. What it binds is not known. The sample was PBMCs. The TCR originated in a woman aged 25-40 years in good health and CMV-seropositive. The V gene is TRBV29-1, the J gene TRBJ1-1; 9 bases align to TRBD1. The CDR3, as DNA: TGCAGCGCCGGGGGGGGACAGGGGAACACTGAAGCTTTCTTT. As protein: CSAGGGQGNTEAFF.